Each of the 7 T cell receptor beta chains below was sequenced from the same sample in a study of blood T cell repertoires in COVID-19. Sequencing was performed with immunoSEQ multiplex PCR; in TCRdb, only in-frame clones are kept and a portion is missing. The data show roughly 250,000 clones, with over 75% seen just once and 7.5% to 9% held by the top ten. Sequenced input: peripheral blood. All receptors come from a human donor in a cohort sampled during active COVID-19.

The CDR3 region is CASSRTGLGEQYF. The CDR3 nucleotides are TGCGCCAGCTCCCGGACAGGGTTGGGCGAGCAGTACTTC. This chain joins TRBV4-1 and TRBJ2-7; 8 nucleotides agree with TRBD1. This CDR3 contains 13 residues. Germline V gene sequence: CDR1 MGHRA, CDR2 YSYEKL. Trimming took 8 bases from V and 6 from J; bases not matched to a gene: 9.

CDR3 sequence: CASSFSGSTYNEQFF. The CDR3 nucleotides read TGCGCCAGCAGCTTTAGCGGGAGTACCTACAATGAGCAGTTCTTC. The V call is TRBV5-1, the J call TRBJ2-1; 9 nucleotides agree with TRBD2. The CDR3 is made up of 15 amino acids. Germline values: CDR1 SGHRS, CDR2 YFSETQ. J was trimmed by 2 bases and V by 2 bases; bases with no gene match: 2. The whole variable domain, filled in from reference TRBV5-1 and TRBJ2-1, reads KAGVTQTPRYLIKTRGQQVTLSCSPISGHRSVSWYQQTPGQGLQFLFEYFSETQRNKGNFPGRFSGRQFSNSRSEMNVSTLELGDSALYLCASSFSGSTYNEQFFGPGTRLTVL.

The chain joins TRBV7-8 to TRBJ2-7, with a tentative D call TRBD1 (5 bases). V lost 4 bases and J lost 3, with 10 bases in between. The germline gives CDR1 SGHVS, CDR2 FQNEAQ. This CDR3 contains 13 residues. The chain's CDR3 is CASSSTGYYEQYF. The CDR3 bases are TGTGCCAGCAGCTCTACAGGATACTACGAGCAGTACTTC.

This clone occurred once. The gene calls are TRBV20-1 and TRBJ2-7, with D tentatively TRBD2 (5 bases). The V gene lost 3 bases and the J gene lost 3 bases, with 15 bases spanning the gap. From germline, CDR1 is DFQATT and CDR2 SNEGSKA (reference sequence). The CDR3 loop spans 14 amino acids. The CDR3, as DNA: TGCAGTGCTAGTGACTACTTAAGAAACTACGAGCAGTACTTC. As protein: CSASDYLRNYEQYF.

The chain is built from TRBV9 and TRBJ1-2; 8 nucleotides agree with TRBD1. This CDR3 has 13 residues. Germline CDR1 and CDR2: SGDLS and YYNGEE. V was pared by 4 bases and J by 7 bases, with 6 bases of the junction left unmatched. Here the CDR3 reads CASSKDRGSGYTF. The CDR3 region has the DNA TGTGCCAGCAGCAAAGACAGGGGAAGTGGCTACACCTTC.

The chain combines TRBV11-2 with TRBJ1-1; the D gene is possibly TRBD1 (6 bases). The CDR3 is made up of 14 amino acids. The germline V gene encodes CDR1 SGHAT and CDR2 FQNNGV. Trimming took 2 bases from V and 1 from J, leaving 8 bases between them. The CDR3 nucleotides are TGTGCCAGCAGCTTAATGACAGGGAACACTGAAGCTTTCTTT. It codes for CASSLMTGNTEAFF. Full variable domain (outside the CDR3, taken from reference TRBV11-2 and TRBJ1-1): EAGVAQSPRYKIIEKRQSVAFWCNPISGHATLYWYQQILGQGPKLLIQFQNNGVVDDSQLPKDRFSAERLKGVDSTLKIQPAKLEDSAVYLCASSLMTGNTEAFFGQGTRLTVV.

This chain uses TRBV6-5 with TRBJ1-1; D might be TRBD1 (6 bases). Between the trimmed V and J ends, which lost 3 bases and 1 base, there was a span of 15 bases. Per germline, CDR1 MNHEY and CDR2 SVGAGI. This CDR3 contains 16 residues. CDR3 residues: CASSYGLPTGNTEAFF. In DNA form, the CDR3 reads TGTGCCAGCAGTTATGGTCTTCCGACAGGGAACACTGAAGCTTTCTTT.